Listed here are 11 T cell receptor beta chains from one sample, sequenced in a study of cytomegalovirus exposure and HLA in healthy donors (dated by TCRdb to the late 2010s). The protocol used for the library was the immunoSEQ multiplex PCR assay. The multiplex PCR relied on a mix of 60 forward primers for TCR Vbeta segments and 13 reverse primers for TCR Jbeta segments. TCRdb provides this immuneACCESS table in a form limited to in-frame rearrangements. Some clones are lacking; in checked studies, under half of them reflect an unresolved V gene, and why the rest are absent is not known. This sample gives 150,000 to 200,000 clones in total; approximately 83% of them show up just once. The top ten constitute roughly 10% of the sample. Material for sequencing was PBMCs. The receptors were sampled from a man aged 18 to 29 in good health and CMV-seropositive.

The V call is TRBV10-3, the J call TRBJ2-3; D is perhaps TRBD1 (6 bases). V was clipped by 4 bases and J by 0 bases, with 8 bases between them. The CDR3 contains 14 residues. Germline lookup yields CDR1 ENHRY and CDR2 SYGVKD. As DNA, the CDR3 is TGTGCCATCAGTGGTCAGGGGAGCACAGATACGCAGTATTTT. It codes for CAISGQGSTDTQYF.

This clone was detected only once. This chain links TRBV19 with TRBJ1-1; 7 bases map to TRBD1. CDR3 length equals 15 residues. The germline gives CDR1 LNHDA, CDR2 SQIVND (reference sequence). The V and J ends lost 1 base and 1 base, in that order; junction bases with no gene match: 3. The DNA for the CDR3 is TGTGCCAGTAGTATAGTTAGGGGGCGGAACACTGAAGCTTTCTTT. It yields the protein CASSIVRGRNTEAFF.

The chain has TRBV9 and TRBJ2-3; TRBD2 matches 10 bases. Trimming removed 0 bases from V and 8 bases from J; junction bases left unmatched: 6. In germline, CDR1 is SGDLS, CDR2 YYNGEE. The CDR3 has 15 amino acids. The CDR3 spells CASSVEAGGPATQYF. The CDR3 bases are TGTGCCAGCAGCGTAGAAGCGGGGGGGCCGGCTACGCAGTATTTT.

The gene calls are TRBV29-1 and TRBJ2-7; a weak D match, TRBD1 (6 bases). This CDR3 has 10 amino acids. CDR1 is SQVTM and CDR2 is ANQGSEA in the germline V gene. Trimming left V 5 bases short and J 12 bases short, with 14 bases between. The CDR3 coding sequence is TGCAGCGTTTATTACGGGACATGGTACTTC. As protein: CSVYYGTWYF.

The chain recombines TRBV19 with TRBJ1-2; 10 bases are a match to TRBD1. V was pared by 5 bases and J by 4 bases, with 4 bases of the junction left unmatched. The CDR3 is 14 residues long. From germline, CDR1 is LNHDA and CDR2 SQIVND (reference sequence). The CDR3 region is CASSAGQGPYGYTF. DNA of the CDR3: TGTGCCAGTAGTGCGGGACAGGGGCCCTATGGCTACACCTTC.

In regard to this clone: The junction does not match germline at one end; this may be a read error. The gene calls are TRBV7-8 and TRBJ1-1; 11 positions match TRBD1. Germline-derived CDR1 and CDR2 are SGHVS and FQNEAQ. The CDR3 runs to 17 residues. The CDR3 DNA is TGTGCCAGCAGCTTAGGGACAGGGGGCCGCTTGGGCACTGAGGCTTTCTTT. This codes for CASSLGTGGRLGTEAFF.

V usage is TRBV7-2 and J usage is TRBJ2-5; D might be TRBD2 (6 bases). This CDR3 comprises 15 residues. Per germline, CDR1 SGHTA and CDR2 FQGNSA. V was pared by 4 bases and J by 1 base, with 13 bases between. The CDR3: CASSSTASVQETQYF. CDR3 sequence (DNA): TGTGCCAGCAGCTCGACTGCTAGCGTCCAAGAGACCCAGTACTTC.

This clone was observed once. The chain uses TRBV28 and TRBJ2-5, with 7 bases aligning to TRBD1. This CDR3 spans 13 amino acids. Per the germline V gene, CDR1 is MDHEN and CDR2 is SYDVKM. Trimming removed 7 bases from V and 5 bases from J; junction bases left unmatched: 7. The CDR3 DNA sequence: TGTGCCAGCAACCCGGGACAGAGCGAGACCCAGTACTTC. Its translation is CASNPGQSETQYF.

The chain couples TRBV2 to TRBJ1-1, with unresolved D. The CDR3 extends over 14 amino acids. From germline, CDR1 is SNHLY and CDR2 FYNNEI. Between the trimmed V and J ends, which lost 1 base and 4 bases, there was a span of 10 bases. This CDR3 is CASSEESGGTEAFF. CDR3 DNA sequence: TGTGCCAGCAGTGAAGAATCAGGAGGCACTGAAGCTTTCTTT. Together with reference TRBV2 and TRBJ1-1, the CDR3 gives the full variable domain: EPEVTQTPSHQVTQMGQEVILRCVPISNHLYFYWYRQILGQKVEFLVSFYNNEISEKSEIFDDQFSVERPDGSNFTLKIRSTKLEDSAMYFCASSEESGGTEAFFGQGTRLTVV.

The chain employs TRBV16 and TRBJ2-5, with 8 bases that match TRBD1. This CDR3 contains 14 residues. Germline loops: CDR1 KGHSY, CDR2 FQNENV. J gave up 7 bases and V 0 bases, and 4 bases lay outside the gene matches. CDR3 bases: TGTGCCAGCAGCCAATCGACAGGGGTGAGGACCCAGTACTTC. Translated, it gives CASSQSTGVRTQYF.

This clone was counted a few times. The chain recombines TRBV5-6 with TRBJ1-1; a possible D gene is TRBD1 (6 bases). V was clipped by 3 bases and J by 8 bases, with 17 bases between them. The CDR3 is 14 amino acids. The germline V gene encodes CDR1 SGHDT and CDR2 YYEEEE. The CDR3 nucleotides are TGTGCCAGCAGCTCCAAAACTAACAGGGCGGAAGCTTTCTTT. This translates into CASSSKTNRAEAFF.